The rows below give T cell receptor beta chains drawn from one sample of a study of blood T cell repertoires in COVID-19. Measured with immunoSEQ multiplex PCR; TCRdb has only the in-frame clones, and not every one. The sample lists 100,000 to 120,000 clones, approximately 82% occurring once. The sequenced sample consisted of peripheral blood. These receptors all come from a woman of 80 years or more with acute or convalescent COVID-19. Both conserved end residues are part of each CDR3. Fields, in order: V gene, J gene, clone size, D gene, CDR3 protein, CDR3 DNA. The D gene is left open where the match is weak. Only some rows state a clone size, as once, few, many or a class for expanded clones.

TRBV25-1	TRBJ2-2	-	TRBD1	CASSEQGVGELFF	TGTGCCAGCAGTGAGCAGGGGGTCGGGGAGCTGTTTTTT
TRBV6-5	TRBJ1-2	-	TRBD1	CAGQGADYGYTF	TGTGCCGGACAGGGGGCGGACTATGGCTACACCTTC
TRBV27	TRBJ1-5	-	-	CASSISGGNQPQHF	TGTGCCAGCAGTATTTCAGGGGGCAATCAGCCCCAGCATTTT
TRBV27	TRBJ1-1	-	TRBD1	CASRQGLNTEAFF	TGTGCCAGCAGACAGGGGTTGAACACTGAAGCTTTCTTT
TRBV3-1/TRBV3-2	TRBJ1-4	-	TRBD1	CASSQRQGSEKLFF	TGTGCCAGCAGCCAGCGACAGGGATCTGAAAAACTGTTTTTT
TRBV5-1	TRBJ2-5	-	TRBD2	CASRLGLAETQYF	TGCGCCAGCCGATTAGGACTAGCAGAGACCCAGTACTTC
TRBV6-4	TRBJ1-1	-	-	CASSRQPNTEAFF	TGTGCCAGCAGCAGACAGCCGAACACTGAAGCTTTCTTT
TRBV7-2	TRBJ1-1	few	TRBD1	CASSLTGTGGTTEAFF	TGTGCCAGCAGCTTGACCGGGACAGGGGGGACCACTGAAGCTTTCTTT
TRBV2	TRBJ2-7	many	-	CASIRTDYYEQYF	TGTGCCAGCATCCGGACAGATTATTACGAGCAGTACTTC
TRBV20-1	TRBJ2-5	once	-	CSKLKQETQYF	TGCAGTAAACTAAAACAAGAGACCCAGTACTTC
TRBV4-1	TRBJ1-3	-	-	CASTEQVTGNTIYF	TGCGCCAGCACTGAACAGGTGACTGGAAACACCATATATTTT
TRBV12-3/TRBV12-4	TRBJ2-5	-	TRBD1	CASSLGQGETQYF	TGTGCCAGCAGTTTGGGACAGGGAGAGACCCAGTACTTC
TRBV19	TRBJ1-3	once	TRBD1	CASSPGQGLAGNTIYF	TGTGCCAGTAGTCCAGGACAGGGTCTGGCTGGAAACACCATATATTTT
TRBV5-1	TRBJ2-7	-	TRBD1	CASSLPTGITGEQYF	TGCGCCAGCAGTTTGCCGACAGGGATTACGGGCGAGCAGTACTTC
TRBV10-3	TRBJ1-6	-	TRBD1	CAISGTGIWDNSPLHF	TGTGCCATCAGTGGGACAGGGATCTGGGATAATTCACCCCTCCACTTT
TRBV5-3	TRBJ1-1	-	-	CARSPTGYTEAFF	TGTGCCAGAAGCCCGACGGGGTACACTGAAGCTTTCTTT
TRBV6-2/TRBV6-3	TRBJ2-5	-	-	CASSYDYKSETQYF	TGTGCCAGCAGTTACGACTATAAGTCAGAGACCCAGTACTTC
TRBV19	TRBJ1-4	-	TRBD1	CASSILGQGSEKLFF	TGTGCCAGTAGTATTTTGGGACAGGGGAGTGAAAAACTGTTTTTT
TRBV18	TRBJ1-2	few	TRBD1	CASSPGQAPNYGYTF	TGTGCCAGCTCGCCGGGACAGGCTCCTAACTATGGCTACACCTTC
TRBV7-6	TRBJ1-6	-	TRBD1	CASSLGQGAQSPLHF	TGTGCCAGCAGCTTAGGACAGGGGGCTCAATCACCCCTCCACTTT
TRBV6-5	TRBJ2-1	-	-	CASSYGGGPSSNEQFF	TGTGCCAGCAGTTACGGGGGCGGGCCTAGCAGTAATGAGCAGTTCTTC
TRBV6-5	TRBJ2-7	-	TRBD2	CASSYSRIGGGNEQYF	TGTGCCAGCAGTTACTCGAGAATCGGCGGGGGAAACGAGCAGTACTTC
TRBV2	TRBJ2-7	-	TRBD2	CASSGLAVSYEQYF	TGTGCCAGCAGTGGGCTAGCGGTCTCCTACGAGCAGTACTTC
TRBV29-1	TRBJ2-1	few	TRBD2	CSVVRLAGDEFF	TGCAGCGTTGTCCGACTAGCGGGAGATGAGTTCTTC
TRBV5-8	TRBJ2-5	-	TRBD1	CASSQGTGRVQETQYF	TGTGCCAGCAGCCAGGGGACAGGGAGGGTACAAGAGACCCAGTACTTC
TRBV7-9	TRBJ2-3	-	TRBD1	CASSAGTAGDTDTQYF	TGTGCCAGCAGCGCTGGGACAGCAGGGGACACAGATACGCAGTATTTT
TRBV5-4	TRBJ1-2	-	-	CASSSPRGNYGYTF	TGTGCCAGCAGCTCTCCCCGCGGTAACTATGGCTACACCTTC
TRBV6-6	TRBJ2-3	-	TRBD2	CASSPLQSSGGPDTQYF	TGTGCCAGCAGTCCTTTACAGTCTAGCGGGGGCCCAGATACGCAGTATTTT
TRBV6-1	TRBJ1-6	-	-	CASSEGGGRPSPLHF	TGTGCCAGCAGTGAAGGGGGGGGGAGACCTTCACCCCTCCACTTT
TRBV11-2	TRBJ1-4	-	TRBD1	CASSEQTGEKLFF	TGTGCCAGCAGCGAGCAGACAGGGGAAAAACTGTTTTTT
TRBV9	TRBJ1-2	few	TRBD1	CASSVGRQGLVYYGYTF	TGTGCCAGCAGCGTTGGAAGACAGGGCTTAGTCTACTATGGCTACACCTTC
TRBV11-3	TRBJ2-1	few	-	CASSLERGSSERYNEQFF	TGTGCCAGCAGCTTAGAGAGGGGGAGTAGCGAGAGATACAATGAGCAGTTCTTC
TRBV6-5	TRBJ2-7	-	TRBD1	CASSWTGGSHEQYF	TGTGCCAGCAGTTGGACAGGGGGTTCCCACGAGCAGTACTTC
TRBV19	TRBJ1-6	-	TRBD1	CASRGEGQAKSPLHF	TGTGCCAGTAGAGGGGAGGGACAGGCTAAATCACCCCTCCACTTT
TRBV2	TRBJ1-5	once	-	CASSRDSNQPQHF	TGTGCCAGCAGCCGGGATAGCAATCAGCCCCAGCATTTT
TRBV5-1	TRBJ2-7	once	TRBD1	CASSLDPPGQGAYEQYF	TGCGCCAGCAGCTTGGACCCGCCGGGACAGGGGGCCTACGAGCAGTACTTC
TRBV13	TRBJ1-2	-	-	CASSLVGGTYGYTF	TGTGCCAGCAGCTTAGTCGGGGGTACCTATGGCTACACCTTC
TRBV7-2	TRBJ2-2	-	TRBD1	CASSLTGVPGELFF	TGTGCCAGCAGCTTGACAGGGGTACCCGGGGAGCTGTTTTTT
TRBV6-5	TRBJ2-3	-	-	CASSSQGSDTQYF	TGTGCCAGCAGTTCACAGGGTTCAGATACGCAGTATTTT
TRBV4-3	TRBJ2-5	-	-	CASSQGQPSGEGETQYF	TGCGCCAGCAGCCAAGGCCAGCCCTCAGGGGAAGGGGAGACCCAGTACTTC
TRBV27	TRBJ2-1	-	-	CASRRPGTYNEQFF	TGTGCCAGCAGACGTCCCGGGACTTACAATGAGCAGTTCTTC
TRBV3-1/TRBV3-2	TRBJ2-4	-	-	CASSQDTLQGNIQYF	TGTGCCAGCAGCCAAGATACGCTACAGGGAAACATTCAGTACTTC
TRBV3-1/TRBV3-2	TRBJ1-4	-	-	CASSPLEQTTNEKLFF	TGTGCCAGCAGCCCCCTGGAGCAGACAACTAATGAAAAACTGTTTTTT
TRBV4-3	TRBJ2-7	-	-	CASSLLVEGTGIYEQYF	TGCGCCAGCAGCCTTCTCGTTGAGGGTACGGGGATCTACGAGCAGTACTTC
TRBV18	TRBJ1-6	-	TRBD1	CASSPLRDSYNSPLHF	TGTGCCAGCTCACCACTTAGGGACAGCTATAATTCACCCCTCCACTTT
TRBV7-3	TRBJ2-1	-	-	CASSLGGENEQFF	TGTGCCAGCAGCTTGGGCGGGGAAAATGAGCAGTTCTTC
TRBV28	TRBJ2-2	-	-	CASLPRRKNTGELFF	TGTGCCAGCCTCCCTCGGCGGAAGAACACCGGGGAGCTGTTTTTT
TRBV5-5	TRBJ2-5	once	TRBD2	CASSSLSGGETQYF	TGTGCCAGCAGCTCGCTTAGCGGGGGGGAGACCCAGTACTTC
TRBV5-1	TRBJ2-7	-	-	CASRLAYEQYF	TGCGCCAGCAGACTAGCCTACGAGCAGTACTTC
TRBV5-1	TRBJ1-4	-	TRBD1	CASSLRQGIDEKLFF	TGCGCCAGCAGCCTCAGACAGGGTATCGATGAAAAACTGTTTTTT
TRBV4-1	TRBJ2-1	-	-	CASSQQGSRSYNEQFF	TGCGCCAGCAGCCAACAGGGATCTAGGTCCTACAATGAGCAGTTCTTC
TRBV5-1	TRBJ1-1	-	-	CASRRAFADGAEAFF	TGCGCCAGCAGGCGGGCGTTTGCAGACGGCGCTGAAGCTTTCTTT
TRBV25-1	TRBJ2-7	-	TRBD2	CASSEGVSGGYEQYF	TGTGCCAGCAGTGAAGGGGTTAGCGGGGGCTACGAGCAGTACTTC
TRBV19	TRBJ2-5	-	TRBD2	CASSALASETQYF	TGTGCCAGTAGTGCACTAGCGTCCGAGACCCAGTACTTC